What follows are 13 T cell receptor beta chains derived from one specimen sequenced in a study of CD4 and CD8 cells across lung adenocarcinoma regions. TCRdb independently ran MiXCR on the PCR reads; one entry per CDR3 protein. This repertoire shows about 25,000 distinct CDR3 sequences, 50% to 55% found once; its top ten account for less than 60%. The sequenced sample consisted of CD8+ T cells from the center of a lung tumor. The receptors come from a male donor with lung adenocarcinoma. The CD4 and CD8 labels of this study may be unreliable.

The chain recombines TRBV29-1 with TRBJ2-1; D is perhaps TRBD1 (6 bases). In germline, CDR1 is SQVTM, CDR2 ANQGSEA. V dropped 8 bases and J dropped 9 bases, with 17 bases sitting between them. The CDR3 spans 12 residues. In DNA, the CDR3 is TGCAGCTTCAAGCCAGGGGCGGCTGAGCAGTTCTTC. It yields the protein CSFKPGAAEQFF.

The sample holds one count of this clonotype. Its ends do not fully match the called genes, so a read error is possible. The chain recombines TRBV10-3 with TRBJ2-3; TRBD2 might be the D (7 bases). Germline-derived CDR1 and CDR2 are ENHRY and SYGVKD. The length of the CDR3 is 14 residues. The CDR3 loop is CAIGGGRGQDTQYF. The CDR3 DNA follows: TGTGCCATCGGGGGGGGCCGGGGCCAAGATACCCAGTATTTC.

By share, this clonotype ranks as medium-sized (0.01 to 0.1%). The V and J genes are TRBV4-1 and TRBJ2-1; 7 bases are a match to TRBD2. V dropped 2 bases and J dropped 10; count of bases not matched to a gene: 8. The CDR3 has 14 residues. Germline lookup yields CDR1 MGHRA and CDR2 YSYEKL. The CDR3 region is CASSQTSLAPEQFF. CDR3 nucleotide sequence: TGCGCCAGCAGCCAAACCTCACTAGCGCCAGAGCAGTTCTTC.

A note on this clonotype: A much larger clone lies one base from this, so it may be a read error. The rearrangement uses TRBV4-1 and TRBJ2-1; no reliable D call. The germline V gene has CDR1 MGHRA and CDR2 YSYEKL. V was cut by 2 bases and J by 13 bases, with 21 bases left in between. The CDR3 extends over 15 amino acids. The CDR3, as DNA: TGCGCCAGCAGCCAATCGGACCGGATAGCAGAGACCCAGTTCTTC. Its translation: CASSQSDRIAETQFF.

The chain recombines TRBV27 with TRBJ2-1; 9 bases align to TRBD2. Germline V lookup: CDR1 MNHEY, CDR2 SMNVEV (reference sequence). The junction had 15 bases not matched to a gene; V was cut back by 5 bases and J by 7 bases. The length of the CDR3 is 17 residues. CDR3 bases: TGTGCCAGCAGTCCACAGGTCCGAGCGGGAGGAATAAATGAGCAGTTCTTC. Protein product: CASSPQVRAGGINEQFF.

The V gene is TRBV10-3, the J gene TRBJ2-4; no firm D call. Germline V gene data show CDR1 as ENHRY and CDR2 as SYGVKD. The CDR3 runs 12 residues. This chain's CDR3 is CAGMCAKNIQYF. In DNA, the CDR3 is TGTGCGGGGATGTGCGCCAAAAACATTCAGTACTTC.

This CDR3 is CARGPGGRDQETQYF. The CDR3 DNA sequence: TGTGCCAGGGGGCCCGGGGGCCGTGACCAAGAGACCCAGTACTTC. This chain connects TRBV27 to TRBJ2-5; D tentatively fits TRBD1 or TRBD2 (6 bases each). Per the germline V gene, CDR1 is MNHEY and CDR2 is SMNVEV (reference sequence). V was clipped by 9 bases and J by 0 bases, with 17 bases between them. The CDR3 is 15 amino acids.

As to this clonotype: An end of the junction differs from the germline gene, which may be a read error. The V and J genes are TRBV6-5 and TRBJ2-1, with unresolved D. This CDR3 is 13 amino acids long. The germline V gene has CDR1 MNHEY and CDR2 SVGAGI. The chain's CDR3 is CASRYSMGYEQFF. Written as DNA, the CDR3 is TGTGCCAGCCGTTACTCAATGGGCTATGAGCAGTTCTTC.

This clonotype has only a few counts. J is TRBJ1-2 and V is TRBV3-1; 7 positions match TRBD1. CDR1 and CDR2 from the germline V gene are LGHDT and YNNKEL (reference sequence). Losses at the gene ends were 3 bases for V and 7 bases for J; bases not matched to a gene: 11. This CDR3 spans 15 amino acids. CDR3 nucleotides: TGTGCCAGCAGCCAGTGGGACAGTGGGCTGGTTGGCTACACCTTC. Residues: CASSQWDSGLVGYTF.

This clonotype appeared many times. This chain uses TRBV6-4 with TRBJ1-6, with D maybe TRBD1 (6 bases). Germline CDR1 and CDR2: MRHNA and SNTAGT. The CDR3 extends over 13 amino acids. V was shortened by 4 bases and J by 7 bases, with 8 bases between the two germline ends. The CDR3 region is CASSAGVNSPLHF. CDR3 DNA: TGTGCCAGCAGTGCAGGGGTGAATTCACCCCTCCACTTT.

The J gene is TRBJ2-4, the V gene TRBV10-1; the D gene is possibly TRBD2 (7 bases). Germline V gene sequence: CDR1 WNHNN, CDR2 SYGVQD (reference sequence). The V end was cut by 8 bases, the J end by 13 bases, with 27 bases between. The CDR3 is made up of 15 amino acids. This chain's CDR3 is CASGEGGRAEDTQYF. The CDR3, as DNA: TGCGCCAGCGGGGAGGGGGGGCGGGCAGAAGATACGCAGTACTTC.

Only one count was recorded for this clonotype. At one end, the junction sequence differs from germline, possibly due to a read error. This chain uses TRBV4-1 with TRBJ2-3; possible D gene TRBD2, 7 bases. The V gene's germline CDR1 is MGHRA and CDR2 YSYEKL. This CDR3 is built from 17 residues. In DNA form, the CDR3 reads TGCGCCAGCAGCCAGGGTATCGGGGGGCGTGCCACAGATACGCAGTACTTT. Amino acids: CASSQGIGGRATDTQYF.

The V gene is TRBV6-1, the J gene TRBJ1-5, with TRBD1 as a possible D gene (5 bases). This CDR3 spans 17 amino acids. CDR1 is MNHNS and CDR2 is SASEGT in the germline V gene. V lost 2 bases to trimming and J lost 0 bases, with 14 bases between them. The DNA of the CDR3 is TGTGCCAGCAGTGAATGGGCGACAGACTATAGCAATCAGCCCCAGCATTTT. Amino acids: CASSEWATDYSNQPQHF.